The next 15 T cell receptor beta chains were all read from a single sample in a study of shared clonotypes between healthy human individuals. Sequenced by immunoSEQ multiplex PCR; TCRdb stores in-frame clones only, minus some. The sample has hundreds of thousands of clones, less than 80% seen once; the top ten hold around 1.8%. Sequencing used memory CD4+ T cells sorted from blood. Described subset: CD45RA-negative fraction. These receptors came from a woman younger than 45 in good health.

This clone was observed at least ten times. The gene calls are TRBV4-1 and TRBJ2-2; 13 nucleotides align to TRBD2. The CDR3 has 20 amino acids. CDR1 is MGHRA and CDR2 is YSYEKL in the germline V gene. Trimming took 4 bases from V and 0 from J; bases not matched to a gene: 11. The CDR3 DNA sequence: TGCGCCAGCAGCCCTCGGACTAGCGGGAGCCTCCTCGCGAACACCGGGGAGCTGTTTTTT. It translates to CASSPRTSGSLLANTGELFF.

In this sample, this clone turned up a few times. This chain connects TRBV7-9 to TRBJ1-2; maybe TRBD1 (6 bases). V was cut by 3 bases and J by 7 bases, with 12 bases left in between. Germline V CDR1 and CDR2: SEHNR, FQNEAQ (reference sequence). CDR3 length: 13 residues. The CDR3 DNA reads TGTGCCAGCAGCTTGCAACAGGGATCTGGCTACACCTTC. This sequence encodes CASSLQQGSGYTF.

This clone has only one observation. The chain is built from TRBV21-1 and TRBJ1-2; the tabulated D call, TRBD1, remains unverified against the DNA. TRBV21-1 has pseudogene status. The CDR3 covers 16 residues. The chain's CDR3 is CASSKNLTGGGYGYTF. The CDR3 DNA follows: TGTGCCAGCAGCAAAAATTTGACAGGGGGCGGATATGGCTACACCTTC.

The V and J genes are TRBV28 and TRBJ2-1; D perhaps matches TRBD1 (5 bases). Trimming shortened V by 6 bases and J by 10 bases, and 16 bases separated the two germline ends. The CDR3 is made up of 13 amino acids. The germline gives CDR1 MDHEN, CDR2 SYDVKM. CDR3 residues: CASSLGRVDEQFF. The CDR3 DNA follows: TGTGCCAGCAGCCTCGGCAGGGTAGACGAGCAGTTCTTC.

This chain joins TRBV2 and TRBJ2-7; 10 bases are shared with TRBD1. Germline assignment: CDR1 SNHLY and CDR2 FYNNEI. V was clipped by 8 bases and J by 6 bases; unmatched bases: 7. There are 13 residues in the CDR3. The CDR3 is CASGTGVRSEQYF. Written as DNA, the CDR3 is TGTGCCAGCGGGACAGGGGTTCGGTCCGAGCAGTACTTC.

This rearrangement joins TRBV4-1 to TRBJ2-7; D is possibly TRBD1 (6 bases). From germline, CDR1 is MGHRA and CDR2 YSYEKL. Trimming stripped 3 bases from V and 2 bases from J, with 17 bases between. The CDR3 loop spans 16 amino acids. CDR3 loop: CASSQETGTITYEQYF. CDR3 nucleotides: TGCGCCAGCAGCCAGGAAACCGGGACAATCACCTACGAGCAGTACTTC.

V is TRBV5-4 and J is TRBJ2-5; weak D call: TRBD1 (6 bases). TRBJ2-7 explains the end of the DNA better; the J call may be wrong. Germline V lookup: CDR1 SGHNT, CDR2 YYREEE (reference sequence). The CDR3 is 14 amino acids. CDR3 loop: CASSLGGTSTEQYF. CDR3 in DNA: TGTGCCAGCAGCTTGGGGGGGACATCTACCGAGCAGTACTTC.

The J gene is TRBJ2-7, the V gene TRBV15, with D perhaps being TRBD1 or TRBD2 (5 bases each). Germline V gene data show CDR1 as LNHNV and CDR2 as YYDKDF (reference sequence). V gave up 9 bases and J gave up 5 bases, with 17 bases separating them. The CDR3 contains 13 residues. The CDR3 DNA reads as TGTGCCACTGGGGGAGCCTTAGACGACGAGCAGTACTTC. Translating it yields CATGGALDDEQYF.

A few counts support this clone. V is TRBV7-2 and J is TRBJ2-2, with 8 bases fitting TRBD1. The CDR3 loop spans 15 amino acids. Germline values: CDR1 SGHTA, CDR2 FQGNSA. Losses at the gene ends were 4 bases for V and 4 bases for J; bases not matched to a gene: 5. The CDR3 loop is CASSYDRGATGELFF. Written as DNA, the CDR3 is TGTGCCAGCAGCTACGACAGGGGTGCCACCGGGGAGCTGTTTTTT.

This chain uses TRBV28 with TRBJ2-3; no clear D. CDR3 length equals 15 residues. Trimming pared 7 bases from V and 1 base from J, leaving 15 bases between. Germline V gives CDR1 MDHEN, CDR2 SYDVKM. DNA for the CDR3: TGTGCCAGCAAGAGCTGGCGGCCCGGCACAGATACGCAGTATTTT. Protein sequence: CASKSWRPGTDTQYF.

Only a few counts were recorded for this clone. This sequence joins TRBV29-1 and TRBJ2-2, with 11 bases identical to TRBD2. V shed 8 bases, J shed 4 bases, and the junction held 6 bases outside the gene matches. The CDR3 loop spans 14 amino acids. Germline V lookup: CDR1 SQVTM, CDR2 ANQGSEA. The CDR3 reads CSTGTSGGTGELFF. For the CDR3, the DNA is TGCAGCACAGGGACTAGCGGAGGCACCGGGGAGCTGTTTTTT.

This chain links TRBV21-1 with TRBJ2-6; TRBD2, as called in the table, went unchecked against the DNA. TRBV21-1 has pseudogene status. The CDR3 runs 16 residues. CDR3 loop: CASSPRGGSGANVLTF. The CDR3 DNA is TGTGCCAGCAGCCCGCGCGGGGGCTCTGGGGCCAACGTCCTGACTTTC.

The J gene is TRBJ1-5, the V gene TRBV7-5. TRBV7-5 is shown as a pseudogene. The CDR3 contains 19 residues. The CDR3 loop is CVRSASVGQGGVKDQPQHF. CDR3 nucleotides: TGTGTCAGAAGCGCTAGCGTTGGGCAGGGAGGAGTTAAGGATCAGCCCCAGCATTTT.

This clone occurred many times. CDR3 in DNA: TGTGCCAGCAGTTTCTTAACAGGGGGGAACTATGGCTACACCTTC. This translates into CASSFLTGGNYGYTF. The chain couples TRBV27 to TRBJ1-2; TRBD1 matches at 8 bases. The CDR3 spans 15 residues. V dropped 3 bases and J dropped 2; count of bases not matched to a gene: 5. Germline CDR1 is MNHEY and CDR2 is SMNVEV (reference sequence).

This chain links TRBV10-3 with TRBJ1-4, with a weak D call TRBD1 (6 bases). The V gene's germline CDR1 is ENHRY and CDR2 SYGVKD. V lost 2 bases and J 7 bases, leaving 17 bases between the germline ends. The CDR3 totals 16 residues. The CDR3 DNA reads as TGTGCCATCAGTGAGCGTGTGAGGGGCAGGGGTGAAAAACTGTTTTTT. Residues: CAISERVRGRGEKLFF.